The rows below give T cell receptor beta chains drawn from one sample of a study of cytomegalovirus exposure and HLA in healthy donors. The assay was immunoSEQ multiplex PCR, and TCRdb's table has in-frame clones only and misses some. This sample has about 160,000 clones; roughly nine tenths occur once, and the top ten carry approximately 10%. Sequencing input: PBMCs. These receptor sequences come from a woman under 30 in good health and CMV-seropositive. Both conserved end residues are part of each CDR3. D genes are given only for firm matches. Some rows have no size entry. The others give once, few or many, or a class for an expanded clone.

v_call	d_call	clone_size	j_call	cdr3_nt	cdr3_aa
TRBV27	NA	NA	TRBJ1-4	TGTGCCAGCAGTTTATTCGGGAGAAATGAAAAACTGTTTTTT	CASSLFGRNEKLFF
TRBV6-5	TRBD2	NA	TRBJ2-1	TGTGCCAGCATGAGGGGGGGGACTAGTTGGCATGAGCAGTTCTTC	CASMRGGTSWHEQFF
TRBV5-4	NA	few	TRBJ1-2	TGTGCCAGCAGCCGTGATGGAGGAGATGGCTATGGCTACACCTTC	CASSRDGGDGYGYTF
TRBV28	TRBD1	NA	TRBJ1-5	TGTGCCAGCAGTCTAGGAGACAGGGGACGGCAGCCCCAGCATTTT	CASSLGDRGRQPQHF
TRBV6-5	TRBD2	NA	TRBJ2-5	TGTGCCAGCAGTCCGCTAGGGACTAGCCAAGAGACCCAGTACTTC	CASSPLGTSQETQYF
TRBV30	NA	NA	TRBJ2-2	TGTGCCTGGAGTATGCGGTACAGGGCGTACACCGGGGAGCTGTTTTTT	CAWSMRYRAYTGELFF
TRBV15	NA	NA	TRBJ1-4	TGTGCCACCAGCAGAGACCCCCCAGGGTCCACTAATGAAAAACTGTTTTTT	CATSRDPPGSTNEKLFF
TRBV6-6	NA	NA	TRBJ1-1	TGTGCCAGCAGTTACCCTCCTCTAATGAACACTGAAGCTTTCTTT	CASSYPPLMNTEAFF
TRBV4-3	NA	NA	TRBJ2-1	TGCGCCAGCAGCCAAGAAAAGACGGGGGATTCCTACAATGAGCAGTTCTTC	CASSQEKTGDSYNEQFF
TRBV5-1	TRBD2	few	TRBJ2-1	TGCGCCAGCAGCTTAGATAGCGGGGCCTACAATGAGCAGTTCTTC	CASSLDSGAYNEQFF
TRBV28	TRBD2	NA	TRBJ2-3	TGTGCCAGCAGGCTAACTAGCGGGAGAGGAGATACGCAGTATTTT	CASRLTSGRGDTQYF
TRBV10-2	NA	NA	TRBJ2-5	TGCGCCAGCGCCCTGCAGGGTCAGGGGACCCAGTACTTC	CASALQGQGTQYF
TRBV6-5	NA	NA	TRBJ1-1	TGTGCCAGCGGCCTCGGGCAGTGGGAGACTGAAGCTTTCTTT	CASGLGQWETEAFF
TRBV27	TRBD1	NA	TRBJ2-1	TGTGCCAGCAGTTTACCGGGACAGGGTGTCCATGAGCAGTTCTTC	CASSLPGQGVHEQFF
TRBV4-1	TRBD1	NA	TRBJ2-7	TGCGCCAGCAGCCTGGGGGACAGGGGCTACGAGCAGTACTTC	CASSLGDRGYEQYF
TRBV5-4	NA	NA	TRBJ2-1	TGTGCCAGCAGTAATCCTCGACTAGTCTGGGACAATGAGCAGTTCTTC	CASSNPRLVWDNEQFF
TRBV29-1	TRBD1	many	TRBJ1-1	TGCAGCGTGACAGGGGGCGTCACTGAAGCTTTCTTT	CSVTGGVTEAFF
TRBV5-6	NA	once	TRBJ2-3	TGTGCCAGCAGCTTGATCACTTACCGCACAGATACGCAGTATTTT	CASSLITYRTDTQYF
TRBV5-1	NA	NA	TRBJ1-1	TGCGCCAGCAGCTTGGCCGTGGGGGGTGGTGAAGCTTTCTTT	CASSLAVGGGEAFF
TRBV25-1	NA	NA	TRBJ1-4	TGTGCCAGCAGGGGTCTGGGGGCCAAGTGGGAAAAACTGTTTTTT	CASRGLGAKWEKLFF
TRBV27	TRBD1	once	TRBJ2-7	TGTGCCACCCCGGGACAGGGAAGGAACGAGCAGTACTTC	CATPGQGRNEQYF
TRBV11-2	NA	NA	TRBJ2-3	TGTGCCAGCAGCTGGACTAGCACAGATACGCAGTATTTT	CASSWTSTDTQYF
TRBV7-8	TRBD2	NA	TRBJ2-2	TGTGCCAGCAGCGTTAGCGGGGGCAACGGGGAGCTGTTTTTT	CASSVSGGNGELFF
TRBV19	NA	once	TRBJ2-1	TGTGCCAGTAGTATGGGGGGATACAATGAGCAGTTCTTC	CASSMGGYNEQFF
TRBV9	TRBD2	NA	TRBJ2-1	TGTGCCAGCAGCGTAGTAGGGACTAGCGACAATGAGCAGTTCTTC	CASSVVGTSDNEQFF
TRBV10-3	NA	NA	TRBJ2-2	TGTGCCATCAGTGAGCCGGGGACTAACACCGGGGAGCTGTTTTTT	CAISEPGTNTGELFF
TRBV5-4	TRBD2	NA	TRBJ2-7	TGTGCCAGCAGCCCAAACGACGGGACTAGCGCGTTATACGAGCAGTACTTC	CASSPNDGTSALYEQYF
TRBV7-2	NA	once	TRBJ2-7	TGTGCCAGCAGCTTGTACTCGGAGGGTGTCAACGAGCAGTACTTC	CASSLYSEGVNEQYF
TRBV6-1	TRBD1	NA	TRBJ2-7	TGTGCCAGCAGTGAACGACAGGGGGACTCCTACGAGCAGTACTTC	CASSERQGDSYEQYF
TRBV11-1	NA	NA	TRBJ2-7	TGTGCCAGCAGCTTGGCCAACGAGCAGTACTTC	CASSLANEQYF
TRBV4-1	NA	NA	TRBJ1-4	TGCGCCAGCAGCCACCCTATGGGGGGTCCGGGGGAAAAACTGTTTTTT	CASSHPMGGPGEKLFF
TRBV6-5	NA	NA	TRBJ2-7	TGTGCCAGCAGTTACGGTCTAGCGTTTAGGTACGAGCAGTACTTC	CASSYGLAFRYEQYF
TRBV12-5	TRBD1	NA	TRBJ1-1	TGTGCTAGTGGTTTAGGACAGGGTGAAGCTTTCTTT	CASGLGQGEAFF
TRBV30	NA	NA	TRBJ2-7	TGTGCCTGGAGTCCTACAGGTGGTTCCTACGAGCAGTACTTC	CAWSPTGGSYEQYF
TRBV7-8	NA	NA	TRBJ2-6	TGTGCCAGCAGCTTAGCGCGAGGCGGGGGCGGAGGGGCCAACGTCCTGACTTTC	CASSLARGGGGGANVLTF
TRBV5-1	NA	once	TRBJ2-7	TGCGCCAGCAGCGGGGGACTCGCAGGACTCTCCGATGAGCAGTACTTC	CASSGGLAGLSDEQYF